This T cell receptor (beta chain) was identified during a study of human T cells and chemical hapten exposure. Background on the study: Diphenylcyclopropenone was administered weekly to the scalp of patients throughout the roughly 25-week study.

As processed by the authors: A per-sample median of 95,638 TCRs was observed, with a range of roughly 23,224 to 750,000. Each CDR3 protein gets one entry after TCRdb re-called the RACE reads with MiXCR. The V and J calls reflect TCRdb's pipeline rather than the authors' work. Counted here are tens of thousands of distinct CDR3 sequences, 8% to 13% occurring once; the ten biggest clones make up under 2.5%. Time point defined: patch test 2, 6 weeks after DPC sensitization. Treatment indicated: therapeutic diphenylcyclopropenone sensitization with weekly scalp DPC. Alopecia patients, 18 to 70 years old and DPC-suitable, served as donors. Sequenced material: whole blood, taken in connection with sensitization to the hapten diphenylcyclopropenone (DPC). This sequence was found in a man aged 35 to 55 with alopecia areata. Some clones in this sample may be carry-over from other donors' samples.

The CDR3 sequence is CASSQARGAEQFF. As DNA, the CDR3 is TGTGCCAGCAGCCAAGCCAGGGGGGCTGAGCAGTTCTTC. J is TRBJ2-1 and V is TRBV14; possible D gene TRBD1, 7 bases. Trimming took 1 base from V and 9 from J, leaving 10 bases between them. The CDR3 length is 13 residues. Germline CDR1 and CDR2: SGHDN and FVKESK. Filled out from reference TRBV14 and TRBJ2-1, the complete variable domain reads EAGVTQFPSHSVIEKGQTVTLRCDPISGHDNLYWYRRVMGKEIKFLLHFVKESKQDESGMPNNRFLAERTGGTYSTLKVQPAELEDSGVYFCASSQARGAEQFFGPGTRLTVL.